The subject of this entry is one T cell receptor beta chain. The sample is drawn from a study of blood T cell repertoires in COVID-19. Across the whole study: COVID-19 samples, acute and convalescent, were from the United States, Italy and Spain.

Germline CDR1 SGHAT, CDR2 FQNNGV. This CDR3 comprises 17 residues. Trimming at V came to 5 bases and at J to 8 bases, leaving 19 bases not matched to a gene. Profiling relied on immunoSEQ multiplex PCR, and the TCRdb table lists in-frame clones only, not all of them. The sample has a few hundred thousand clones, about 90% seen once; the top ten hold approximately 6.5%. Seattle researchers signed up patients amid active infection and tracked them longitudinally. The chain employs TRBV11-2 and TRBJ1-2, with 8 nucleotides matching TRBD1. The sequencing sample was made of peripheral blood. This receptor was obtained from a woman aged 45-65 years with COVID-19, enrolled during active disease. The CDR3 reads CASSTGLGRGRGRGYTF. The CDR3 DNA is TGTGCCAGCAGCACCGGTTTGGGCAGGGGGCGCGGAAGGGGCTACACCTTC.